The next 22 T cell receptor beta chains were all read from a single sample in a study of cytomegalovirus exposure and HLA in healthy donors. The PCR used 60 Vbeta and 13 Jbeta primers. Produced via immunoSEQ multiplex PCR; TCRdb's table is partial and in-frame only. The sample consists of about 100,000 clones, around four fifths of them appearing once. Sample: PBMCs. The receptors shown here come from a man aged 30-40 years in good health and CMV-seronegative.

The CDR3 DNA follows: TGTGCCAGCAACACGTGGGCAGGGGGTAGCTCTGGAAACACCATATATTTT. It encodes CASNTWAGGSSGNTIYF. This rearrangement joins TRBV7-9 to TRBJ1-3; 7 bases align to TRBD1. Germline V lookup: CDR1 SEHNR, CDR2 FQNEAQ (reference sequence). The CDR3 extends over 17 amino acids. The J segment lost 0 bases and the V segment lost 7 bases, leaving 12 bases of the junction unmatched.

Worth noting for this clone: Other DNA sequences in this sample translate to the same CDR3. The chain employs TRBV28 and TRBJ2-7; TRBD2 might be the D (6 bases). Trimming shortened V by 6 bases and J by 2 bases, and 14 bases separated the two germline ends. Germline lookup yields CDR1 MDHEN and CDR2 SYDVKM. This CDR3 comprises 14 residues. The CDR3 nucleotides read TGTGCCAGCAGCCCTGGGGGGACTCCCTACGAGCAGTACTTC. Its protein is CASSPGGTPYEQYF.

V is TRBV29-1 and J is TRBJ1-2; D is undetermined. The V gene's germline CDR1 is SQVTM and CDR2 ANQGSEA. The CDR3 runs to 12 residues. V lost 4 bases and J 8 bases, leaving 14 bases between the germline ends. This CDR3 is CSVGFGSCGYTF. In DNA, the CDR3 is TGCAGCGTTGGGTTCGGGAGCTGCGGCTACACCTTC.

This clone was detected a few times. J is TRBJ2-1 and V is TRBV5-1; 9 nucleotides agree with TRBD2. The germline V gene has CDR1 SGHRS and CDR2 YFSETQ. The CDR3 spans 16 residues. The ends lost 4 bases at V and 7 bases at J; junction bases unmatched: 12. CDR3 bases: TGCGCCAGCAGCCTATACAGTAATAGCGGGAGTAATGAGCAGTTCTTC. As protein: CASSLYSNSGSNEQFF.

The chain is built from TRBV19 and TRBJ2-2, with 11 bases identical to TRBD2. V was clipped by 4 bases and J by 4 bases; unmatched bases: 2. Germline values: CDR1 LNHDA, CDR2 SQIVND (reference sequence). The CDR3 loop spans 15 amino acids. In DNA, the CDR3 is TGTGCCAGTAGTAATAGCGGGGGGGCCACCGGGGAGCTGTTTTTT. This translates into CASSNSGGATGELFF.

The V call is TRBV6-1, the J call TRBJ1-1, with D possibly TRBD1 on 6 matching bases. CDR3 size: 13 residues. In germline, CDR1 is MNHNS, CDR2 SASEGT. V was trimmed by 9 bases and J by 0 bases, leaving 11 bases between them. The CDR3 DNA reads TGTGCCAGTCAAGGACAGCTGAACACTGAAGCTTTCTTT. This sequence encodes CASQGQLNTEAFF.

This clone was recorded only once. The CDR3 bases are TGCGCCAGCAGGACTAGCGGGATCACGGAGGGTGAGCAGTTCTTC. Amino acids: CASRTSGITEGEQFF. The chain employs TRBV10-2 and TRBJ2-1; 11 bases match TRBD2. The CDR3 loop spans 15 amino acids. With 6 bases clipped from V and 9 bases from J, the junction kept 10 bases outside the gene matches. Germline CDR1 WSHSY, CDR2 SAAADI.

The table lists this clone with a few counts. The rearrangement uses TRBV7-9 and TRBJ2-7, with D maybe TRBD1 (5 bases). This CDR3 region has 14 residues. Germline CDR1 reads SEHNR; CDR2 reads FQNEAQ (reference sequence). The germline V and J ends were trimmed by 5 bases and 6 bases, with 17 bases remaining between them. The CDR3 DNA is TGTGCCAGCAGCGGTCCCCAGGGAAAAGGCGAGCAGTACTTC. This gives the protein CASSGPQGKGEQYF.

This clone was recorded a few times. This chain links TRBV5-6 with TRBJ2-5; no definite D call. The germline V gene encodes CDR1 SGHDT and CDR2 YYEEEE. Trimming shortened V by 0 bases and J by 10 bases, and 13 bases separated the two germline ends. This CDR3 is built from 13 residues. In DNA, the CDR3 is TGTGCCAGCAGCTTGGACGTCGCAGGCCGCCAGTACTTC. Amino acid sequence: CASSLDVAGRQYF. Using reference TRBV5-6 and TRBJ2-5 for the parts outside the CDR3, the full variable domain is DAGVTQSPTHLIKTRGQQVTLRCSPKSGHDTVSWYQQALGQGPQFIFQYYEEEERQRGNFPDRFSGHQFPNYSSELNVNALLLGDSALYLCASSLDVAGRQYFGPGTRLLVL.

DNA of the CDR3: TGCGCCAGCAGCTTGAGAGCACCTACAGGCCGACGCGGCTACGAGCAGTACTTC. Amino acids: CASSLRAPTGRRGYEQYF. This chain joins TRBV5-1 and TRBJ2-7, with D possibly being TRBD1 (5 bases). The V gene lost 1 base and the J gene lost 3 bases, with 23 bases spanning the gap. The CDR3 extends over 18 amino acids. Looked up from germline, CDR1 is SGHRS and CDR2 is YFSETQ.

This clone was counted only a few times. The genes are TRBV9 and TRBJ2-1; D perhaps matches TRBD1 (5 bases). The CDR3 totals 15 residues. Germline V CDR1 and CDR2: SGDLS, YYNGEE. V gave up 0 bases and J gave up 1 base, with 8 bases separating them. The CDR3 is CASSVDAGSYNEQFF. CDR3 bases: TGTGCCAGCAGCGTAGACGCAGGGTCCTACAATGAGCAGTTCTTC.

This sequence joins TRBV5-6 and TRBJ2-7; 9 bases are a match to TRBD2. CDR3 length: 16 amino acids. With V trimmed by 4 bases and J by 0 bases, 8 bases remained unmatched. Germline-derived CDR1 and CDR2 are SGHDT and YYEEEE. This chain's CDR3 is CASSMGLAPSSYEQYF. The CDR3 coding sequence is TGTGCCAGCAGCATGGGACTAGCCCCTAGCTCCTACGAGCAGTACTTC.

This chain uses TRBV5-8 with TRBJ1-5; the match to TRBD1 covers 7 bases. CDR3 length equals 15 residues. Germline V gene sequence: CDR1 SGHTS, CDR2 YDEGEE. The ends lost 4 bases at V and 5 bases at J; junction bases unmatched: 9. Here the CDR3 DNA reads TGTGCCAGCAGCCGATCCGGGACAGTGCATCAGCCCCAGCATTTT. Translation: CASSRSGTVHQPQHF.

The gene calls are TRBV7-3 and TRBJ2-5; the D gene is possibly TRBD2 (6 bases). The better agreement between TRBJ2-7 and the DNA end casts doubt on the J call. This CDR3 region has 12 residues. CDR1 SGHTA and CDR2 FQGTGA come from the germline V gene. CDR3: CASSLGRGEQYF. Written as DNA, the CDR3 is TGTGCCAGCAGCTTAGGGCGGGGCGAGCAGTACTTC.

Concerning this clone: The germline gene is not matched at one end of the junction; a read error may be the cause. V gene TRBV20-1 combines with J gene TRBJ2-7; D is uncertain. The CDR3 consists of 11 residues. In germline, CDR1 is DFQATT, CDR2 SNEGSKA (reference sequence). CDR3 nucleotide sequence: TGCAGTGCTAGACAAACCTACGAGCGGTACTTC. Translating it yields CSARQTYERYF.

This clone was counted between two and nine times. This rearrangement joins TRBV27 to TRBJ2-7; 8 bases align to TRBD1. The CDR3 contains 14 residues. V lost 6 bases to trimming and J lost 0 bases; unmatched junction nucleotides: 4. Germline V gene lookup returns CDR1 MNHEY and CDR2 SMNVEV (reference sequence). The CDR3 reads CASSLTGGSYEQYF. The CDR3 bases are TGTGCCAGCAGCCTCACAGGGGGCTCCTACGAGCAGTACTTC.

The chain combines TRBV19 with TRBJ2-1; the D gene is possibly TRBD1 (6 bases). The CDR3 is made up of 16 amino acids. The germline gives CDR1 LNHDA, CDR2 SQIVND (reference sequence). V lost 2 bases to trimming and J lost 7 bases, with 18 bases between them. CDR3 DNA: TGTGCCAGTAGTATAAAGGGCAGGGGAATTCAAAATGAGCAGTTCTTC. Amino acid sequence: CASSIKGRGIQNEQFF.

This rearrangement joins TRBV7-8 to TRBJ1-1, with TRBD1 matching 7 bases. V gave up 5 bases and J gave up 0 bases; unmatched junction bases: 3. The CDR3 has 14 residues. Per germline, CDR1 SGHVS and CDR2 FQNEAQ. The DNA for the CDR3 is TGTGCCAGCAGCAACAGGGGCATGAACACTGAAGCTTTCTTT. Its translation is CASSNRGMNTEAFF.

This chain uses TRBV5-1 with TRBJ2-3, with 14 positions matching TRBD2. Germline assignment: CDR1 SGHRS and CDR2 YFSETQ. This CDR3 spans 17 amino acids. Unmatched junction bases numbered 3, after V lost 0 bases and J lost 3 bases. The CDR3 is CASSLGLAGGLTDTQYF. The DNA for the CDR3 is TGCGCCAGCAGCTTGGGACTAGCGGGAGGGCTAACAGATACGCAGTATTTT.

The chain combines TRBV7-9 with TRBJ2-1, with D unresolved. This CDR3 contains 17 residues. Germline CDR1 is SEHNR and CDR2 is FQNEAQ (reference sequence). Trimming cost V 4 bases and J 8 bases, with 24 bases left between them. CDR3 coding DNA: TGTGCCAGCAGCTCCCCCGATGAAAGAAGCGCCCGGGATGAGCAGTTCTTC. Translation gives CASSSPDERSARDEQFF. Full variable domain (rest looked up from reference TRBV7-9 and TRBJ2-1): DTGVSQNPRHKITKRGQNVTFRCDPISEHNRLYWYRQTLGQGPEFLTYFQNEAQLEKSRLLSDRFSAERPKGSFSTLEIQRTEQGDSAMYLCASSSPDERSARDEQFFGPGTRLTVL.

A remark on this clone: The junction shows a germline mismatch at one end, possibly a read error. V is TRBV5-1 and J is TRBJ1-2; 10 bases agree with TRBD1. The CDR3 is made up of 13 amino acids. The germline CDR1 and CDR2 sequences are SGHRS and YFSETQ. CDR3 DNA: TGCGCCAGCAGCTTGTCGGGACAGGGGAAAGGTTCCTTC. It translates to CASSLSGQGKGSF.

The V call is TRBV5-1, the J call TRBJ2-5, with D perhaps matching TRBD2 (5 bases). Matching the DNA end better, TRBJ2-7 makes the J call doubtful. This CDR3 has 14 amino acids. CDR1 and CDR2 (germline): SGHRS, YFSETQ. The CDR3 DNA follows: TGCGCCAGCAGCTTGGTCCGGGATTCCTACGAGCAGTACTTC. It codes for CASSLVRDSYEQYF.